Listed here are 20 T cell receptor beta chains from one sample, sequenced in a study of blood T cell repertoires in COVID-19. Using immunoSEQ multiplex PCR, the repertoire was profiled, and TCRdb retains in-frame clones only, with some absent. The sample gives about 58,000 clones, 89% of which show up once; approximately 14% is in the top ten. Sequencing used peripheral blood. These receptors all stem from an older woman with active COVID-19.

This chain uses TRBV18 with TRBJ2-7; TRBD1 might be the D (6 bases). Trimming stripped 2 bases from V and 1 base from J, with 9 bases between. The CDR3 extends over 14 amino acids. Germline CDR1 KGHSH, CDR2 LQKENI. Here the CDR3 reads CASSPTGMSYEQYF. The CDR3 DNA follows: TGTGCCAGCTCACCAACAGGGATGTCCTACGAGCAGTACTTC.

The V gene is TRBV5-1, the J gene TRBJ1-1; TRBD1 is a possible D gene (6 bases). Trimming took off 3 bases at V and 0 bases at J, with 18 bases between the two ends. The CDR3 totals 17 residues. Germline CDR1 SGHRS, CDR2 YFSETQ. CDR3 amino acids: CASSSGHQAPLNTEAFF. Here the CDR3 DNA reads TGCGCCAGCAGCTCGGGACACCAAGCGCCCTTGAACACTGAAGCTTTCTTT.

This rearrangement joins TRBV2 to TRBJ2-7, with TRBD1 as a possible D gene (6 bases). The CDR3 is 14 amino acids. V shed 8 bases and J shed 5 bases, with 19 bases lying between them. Germline CDR1 SNHLY, CDR2 FYNNEI. The CDR3 region is CASAKGHSGDEQYF. DNA of the CDR3: TGTGCCAGCGCCAAGGGACACTCCGGAGACGAGCAGTACTTC.

The rearrangement links TRBV9 to TRBJ2-1, with 8 bases lining up with TRBD2. The germline CDR1 and CDR2 sequences are SGDLS and YYNGEE. The CDR3 loop spans 13 amino acids. V shed 2 bases and J 6 bases; nucleotides not matched to a gene: 1. For the CDR3, the DNA is TGTGCCAGCAGCGTCGGGACTAGCAATGAGCAGTTCTTC. Translation gives CASSVGTSNEQFF.

This chain joins TRBV19 and TRBJ1-5; 7 bases line up with TRBD1. The CDR3 length is 15 residues. After removal of 7 bases from V and 2 bases from J, the junction contained 8 bases not matched to a gene. CDR1 and CDR2 (germline): LNHDA, SQIVND (reference sequence). CDR3 sequence (DNA): TGTGCCAGTACTACCCTAGGACAGGGCAATCAGCCCCAGCATTTT. Residues: CASTTLGQGNQPQHF.

This chain uses TRBV7-2 with TRBJ1-2; D is unclear. There are 14 residues in the CDR3. CDR1 SGHTA and CDR2 FQGNSA come from the germline V gene. V lost 6 bases and J lost 6, with 17 bases in between. CDR3 sequence reads: CASSPAVSLNGYTF. CDR3 DNA sequence: TGTGCCAGCAGTCCCGCGGTTTCCCTAAATGGCTACACCTTC. The entire variable domain, with the rest obtained from reference TRBV7-2 and TRBJ1-2, is as follows: GAGVSQSPSNKVTEKGKDVELRCDPISGHTALYWYRQSLGQGLEFLIYFQGNSAPDKSGLPSDRFSAERTGGSVSTLTIQRTQQEDSAVYLCASSPAVSLNGYTFGSGTRLTVV.

The rearrangement uses TRBV5-1 and TRBJ2-5; D remains unclear. V lost 4 bases, J lost 2 bases, and 9 bases lay in between. CDR1 is SGHRS and CDR2 is YFSETQ in the germline V gene. The CDR3 contains 13 residues. As DNA, the CDR3 is TGCGCCAGCAGCCTAAACTGGCAAGAGACCCAGTACTTC. Translated, it gives CASSLNWQETQYF.

To note about this clone: An end of the junction does not agree with germline; a read error may underlie this. The V and J genes are TRBV6-5 and TRBJ1-1; 9 bases are a match to TRBD1. This CDR3 spans 13 amino acids. Per the germline V gene, CDR1 is MNHEY and CDR2 is SVGAGI. CDR3 amino acids: CASRPGTGRWAAF. CDR3 in DNA: TGTGCCAGCAGACCAGGGACAGGGAGATGGGCGGCGTTT.

V gene TRBV6-5 combines with J gene TRBJ1-4, with 7 bases aligning to TRBD1. The germline V gene has CDR1 MNHEY and CDR2 SVGAGI. The CDR3 length is 14 residues. V trimming: 8 bases; J trimming: 7 bases; junction bases outside the gene matches: 10. CDR3 bases: TGTGCCAGCGCCGAACAGGGGATTCGTGAAAAACTGTTTTTT. Translation: CASAEQGIREKLFF.

The gene calls are TRBV27 and TRBJ2-7; a weak D match, TRBD1 (6 bases). V was cut by 7 bases and J by 1 base, with 17 bases left in between. CDR1 MNHEY and CDR2 SMNVEV come from the germline V gene (reference sequence). The CDR3 is 15 residues long. The CDR3 region is CASKTFRGPSYEQYF. The CDR3 coding sequence is TGTGCCAGCAAAACCTTCAGGGGCCCATCCTACGAGCAGTACTTC.

This clone was detected once. The chain links TRBV5-1 to TRBJ2-5; TRBD1 might be the D (5 bases). Trimming took off 0 bases at V and 4 bases at J, with 10 bases between the two ends. Germline V gives CDR1 SGHRS, CDR2 YFSETQ. The length of the CDR3 is 14 residues. The DNA of the CDR3 is TGCGCCAGCAGCTTGGGACAGATTACAGAGACCCAGTACTTC. This codes for CASSLGQITETQYF.

V gene TRBV7-6 combines with J gene TRBJ2-1, with 10 nucleotides matching TRBD2. The CDR3 is made up of 17 amino acids. The germline gives CDR1 SGHVS, CDR2 FNYEAQ. Losses at the gene ends were 5 bases for V and 4 bases for J; bases not matched to a gene: 11. Here the CDR3 reads CASSRYAASGGYNEQFF. The CDR3 nucleotides are TGTGCCAGCAGCCGTTACGCGGCTAGCGGGGGATACAATGAGCAGTTCTTC.

V usage is TRBV7-2 and J usage is TRBJ2-7; D perhaps matches TRBD2 (5 bases). Germline V gene lookup returns CDR1 SGHTA and CDR2 FQGNSA. V was cut by 2 bases and J by 6 bases, with 11 bases left in between. This CDR3 is built from 13 residues. Here the CDR3 DNA reads TGTGCCAGCAGCTTATTGCCCCGGGGCGAGCAGTACTTC. Its translation is CASSLLPRGEQYF.

The chain combines TRBV7-7 with TRBJ2-3; 9 bases are a match to TRBD2. This CDR3 has 15 residues. With 6 bases clipped from V and 4 bases from J, the junction kept 8 bases outside the gene matches. Germline V lookup: CDR1 SSHAT, CDR2 FNYEAQ (reference sequence). The CDR3 sequence: CASSSGGAVPDTQYF. In DNA form, the CDR3 reads TGTGCCAGCAGTAGCGGGGGAGCGGTACCAGATACGCAGTATTTT.

This chain connects TRBV19 to TRBJ1-4, with no clear D. The length of the CDR3 is 15 residues. Looked up from germline, CDR1 is LNHDA and CDR2 is SQIVND (reference sequence). V lost 7 bases to trimming and J lost 8 bases, with 20 bases between them. The CDR3 reads CASIPWEGFREKLFF. In nucleotides, the CDR3 is TGTGCCAGTATCCCTTGGGAGGGTTTTCGCGAAAAACTGTTTTTT.

The chain combines TRBV30 with TRBJ2-5, with 12 bases that match TRBD1. The V and J ends lost 3 bases and 5 bases, in that order; junction bases with no gene match: 4. The CDR3 contains 14 residues. Germline V gene sequence: CDR1 GTSNPN, CDR2 SVGIG (reference sequence). Here the CDR3 DNA reads TGTGCCTGGAGCGGGACAGGGGGCGAGGAGACCCAGTACTTC. Translation: CAWSGTGGEETQYF.

This sequence joins TRBV15 and TRBJ1-4; the match to TRBD1 covers 8 bases. CDR3 size: 16 residues. Germline trimming cut 0 bases from V and 8 bases from J; bases unmatched to any gene: 8. Per germline, CDR1 LNHNV and CDR2 YYDKDF (reference sequence). The CDR3 here is CATSRDRQGLGEKLFF. Written as DNA, the CDR3 is TGTGCCACCAGCAGAGACAGACAGGGGCTGGGGGAAAAACTGTTTTTT. Complete variable domain (other parts from reference TRBV15 and TRBJ1-4): DAMVIQNPRYQVTQFGKPVTLSCSQTLNHNVMYWYQQKSSQAPKLLFHYYDKDFNNEADTPDNFQSRRPNTSFCFLDIRSPGLGDTAMYLCATSRDRQGLGEKLFFGSGTQLSVL.

The rearrangement links TRBV6-5 to TRBJ1-1; TRBD1 matches 8 bases. Trimming at V came to 2 bases and at J to 4 bases, leaving 9 bases not matched to a gene. The CDR3 extends over 16 amino acids. In germline, CDR1 is MNHEY, CDR2 SVGAGI. The CDR3 region has the DNA TGTGCCAGCAGTTACAAGACAGGGGCGACTGGCACTGAAGCTTTCTTT. This translates into CASSYKTGATGTEAFF.

V is TRBV7-9 and J is TRBJ2-7; the D gene is possibly TRBD2 (5 bases). Trimming left V 0 bases short and J 4 bases short, with 10 bases between. This CDR3 comprises 14 residues. Germline loops: CDR1 SEHNR, CDR2 FQNEAQ (reference sequence). The CDR3 sequence: CASSLAGGVYEQYF. CDR3 nucleotides: TGTGCCAGCAGCTTAGCCGGAGGAGTGTACGAGCAGTACTTC.

J is TRBJ2-3 and V is TRBV9; TRBD1 might be the D (5 bases). This CDR3 has 13 residues. V was shortened by 1 base and J by 3 bases, with 6 bases between the two germline ends. CDR1 SGDLS and CDR2 YYNGEE come from the germline V gene. The CDR3 protein is CASSVQGTDTQYF. The CDR3 DNA reads as TGTGCCAGCAGCGTACAGGGTACAGATACGCAGTATTTT.